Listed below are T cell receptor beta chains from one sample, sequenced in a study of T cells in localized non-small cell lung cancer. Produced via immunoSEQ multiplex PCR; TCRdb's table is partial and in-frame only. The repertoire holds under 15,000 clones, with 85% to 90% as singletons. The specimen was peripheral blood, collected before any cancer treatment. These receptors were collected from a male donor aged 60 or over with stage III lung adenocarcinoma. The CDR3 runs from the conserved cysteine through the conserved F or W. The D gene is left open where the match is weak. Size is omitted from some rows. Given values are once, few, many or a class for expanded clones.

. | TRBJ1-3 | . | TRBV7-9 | TGTGCCAGCAGCAGCAGGGGAGCCGGACGAGTAGTTATCGGAAACACCATATATTTT | CASSSRGAGRVVIGNTIYF
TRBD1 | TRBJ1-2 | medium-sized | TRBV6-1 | TGTGCCAGTACAATCGGACAGGGCGAAGGCTACACCTTC | CASTIGQGEGYTF
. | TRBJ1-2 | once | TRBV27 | TGTGCCAGCAGTGCCGACGGTTGGGGGTATAACTATGGCTACACCTTC | CASSADGWGYNYGYTF
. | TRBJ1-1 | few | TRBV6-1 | TGTGCCAGCAGTGCCGAGCCCTACACTGAAGCTTTCTTT | CASSAEPYTEAFF
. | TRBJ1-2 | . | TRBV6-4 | TGTGCCAGCAGTGCAAATAACTATGGCTACACCTTC | CASSANNYGYTF
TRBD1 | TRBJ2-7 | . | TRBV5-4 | TGTGCCAGCAGCCTGGGACAGGGACGGGGGTACGAGCAGTACTTC | CASSLGQGRGYEQYF
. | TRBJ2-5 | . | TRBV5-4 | TGTGCCAGCAGCCTAGACAGGATAGAAGAGACCCAGTACTTC | CASSLDRIEETQYF
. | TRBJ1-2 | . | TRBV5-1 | TGCGCCAGCAGAGGTCACAGGGTCAGACTCCACTATGGCTACACCTTC | CASRGHRVRLHYGYTF
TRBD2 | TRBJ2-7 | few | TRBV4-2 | TGTGCCAGCAGCATAAATGAGCGGGACCCCTACGAGCAGTACTTC | CASSINERDPYEQYF
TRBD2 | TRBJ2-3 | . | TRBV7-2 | TGTGCCAGCAGCAAACTAGCGGGGGGGTTCACTAGCACAGATACGCAGTATTTT | CASSKLAGGFTSTDTQYF
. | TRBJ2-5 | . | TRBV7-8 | TGTGCCAGCAGCTTAAGCTTCCTGGTTCAAGAGACCCAGTACTTC | CASSLSFLVQETQYF
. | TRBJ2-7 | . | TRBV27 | TGTGCCAGCAGTCCCGGCAGGGGGGATTGGGGCGAGCAGTACTTC | CASSPGRGDWGEQYF
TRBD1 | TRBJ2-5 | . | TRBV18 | TGTGCCAGCTCACCCCTACAGGGGGTCCAAGAGACCCAGTACTTC | CASSPLQGVQETQYF
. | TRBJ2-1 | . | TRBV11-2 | TGTGCCAGCAGCTCGATACTCGGTAGGGAGCAGTTCTTC | CASSSILGREQFF
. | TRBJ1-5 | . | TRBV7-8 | TGTGCCAGCAGCTTAGACCGGGTAGGGGGTCAGCCCCAGCATTTT | CASSLDRVGGQPQHF
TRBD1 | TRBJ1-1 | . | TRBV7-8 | TGTGCCAGCATCCGGGACAGCTCAGAAGACACTGAAGCTTTCTTT | CASIRDSSEDTEAFF
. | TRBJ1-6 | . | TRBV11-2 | TGTGCCAGCAGCTCTACAGGAGGAGATTCACCCCTCCACTTT | CASSSTGGDSPLHF
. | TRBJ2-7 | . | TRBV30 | TGTGCCTGGAGTTCAGGGACCGAAACCTACGAGCAGTACTTC | CAWSSGTETYEQYF
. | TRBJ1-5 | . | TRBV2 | TGTGCCAGCAGTGTATTCAGGGGCTATAGCAATCAGCCCCAGCATTTT | CASSVFRGYSNQPQHF
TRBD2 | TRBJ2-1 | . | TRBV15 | TGTGCCACCAGCGAGAACTCGGAGTACGCACCGGGACTAGCGGGGTCCTACAATGAGCAGTTCTTC | CATSENSEYAPGLAGSYNEQFF